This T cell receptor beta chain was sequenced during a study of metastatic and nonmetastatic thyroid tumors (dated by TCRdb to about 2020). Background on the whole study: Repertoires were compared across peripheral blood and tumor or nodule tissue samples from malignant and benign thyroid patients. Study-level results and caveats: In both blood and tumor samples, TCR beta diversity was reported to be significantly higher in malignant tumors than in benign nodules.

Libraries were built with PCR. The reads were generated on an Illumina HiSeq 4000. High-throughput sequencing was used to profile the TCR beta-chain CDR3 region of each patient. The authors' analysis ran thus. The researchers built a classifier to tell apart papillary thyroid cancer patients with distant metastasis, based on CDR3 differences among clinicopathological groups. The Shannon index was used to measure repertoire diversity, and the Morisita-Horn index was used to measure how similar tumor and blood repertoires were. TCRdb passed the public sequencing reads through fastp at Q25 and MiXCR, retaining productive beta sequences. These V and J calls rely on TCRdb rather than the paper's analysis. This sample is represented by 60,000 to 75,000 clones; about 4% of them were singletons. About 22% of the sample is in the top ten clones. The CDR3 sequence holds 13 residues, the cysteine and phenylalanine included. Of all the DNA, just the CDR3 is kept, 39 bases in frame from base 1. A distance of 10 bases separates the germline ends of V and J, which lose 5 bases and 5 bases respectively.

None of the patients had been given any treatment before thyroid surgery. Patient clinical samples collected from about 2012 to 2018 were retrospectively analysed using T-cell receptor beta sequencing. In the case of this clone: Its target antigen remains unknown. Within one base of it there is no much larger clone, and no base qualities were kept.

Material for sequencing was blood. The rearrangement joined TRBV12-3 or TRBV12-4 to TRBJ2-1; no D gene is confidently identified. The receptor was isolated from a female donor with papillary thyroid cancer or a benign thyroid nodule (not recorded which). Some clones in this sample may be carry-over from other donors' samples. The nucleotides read TGTGCCAGCAGTGAACAGAGGAACAATGAGCAGTTCTTC. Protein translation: CASSEQRNNEQFF.